This TCR beta chain was sequenced for a study of blood T cell repertoires in COVID-19. Study-wide context: The samples span acute and convalescent COVID-19 from the United States, Italy and Spain. T cells, B-cell-depleted T cells, or PBMCs supplied cDNA or gDNA.

Assay: immunoSEQ multiplex PCR; the TCRdb copy retains only in-frame clones and omits some. The sample yields some 130,000 clones, around 83% seen once. This clone was recorded only once. This CDR3 contains 14 residues. Germline assignment: CDR1 SGHNT and CDR2 YYREEE (reference sequence). Between the trimmed V and J ends, which lost 1 base and 9 bases, there was a span of 17 bases. The gene calls are TRBV5-4 and TRBJ2-7, with a possible D match to TRBD2 (7 bases). Sample: peripheral blood. This clonotype was sampled from a woman between 45 and 60 years old with acute or convalescent COVID-19. CDR3 amino acids: CASSLQGGEGVQYF. The CDR3 DNA follows: TGTGCCAGCAGCTTGCAAGGGGGGGAAGGAGTGCAGTACTTC.